Listed below are T cell receptor beta chains from one sample, sequenced in a study of graft-versus-host responses after intestinal transplantation. No antigens are known for them. Generated by immunoSEQ multiplex PCR, the TCRdb table keeps only in-frame clones and is missing some. The table records 85,000 to 90,000 clones, 92% of them present only once. Sequencing was performed on unstimulated CD4+ T cells sorted from spleen or lymph node cells, taken before intestinal transplant. Receptors originate from a human donor who received an intestinal transplant. CDR3s include the opening cysteine and the closing phenylalanine or tryptophan. A D gene is named only where the DNA matches it firmly. A clone size is listed for some rows: how often the clone was seen (once, few, many), or a class if it is expanded.

>TRBJ1-1|once|NA|TRBV27
CASSLQGFNEAFF
TGTGCCAGCAGTTTACAGGGGTTTAATGAAGCTTTCTTT
>TRBJ1-5|NA|TRBD1|TRBV28
CASRTGSKQPQHF
TGTGCCAGCAGGACAGGGAGTAAACAGCCCCAGCATTTT
>TRBJ1-1|NA|NA|TRBV5-1
CASSLDSLNTEAFF
TGCGCCAGCAGCTTGGACAGTTTGAACACTGAAGCTTTCTTT
>TRBJ2-7|NA|NA|TRBV6-5
CASTKGRGDYEQYF
TGTGCCAGCACCAAAGGAAGGGGGGACTACGAGCAGTACTTC
>TRBJ2-1|NA|NA|TRBV16
CASSPSGAYEQFF
TGTGCCAGCAGCCCGTCAGGGGCGTATGAGCAGTTCTTC
>TRBJ1-5|NA|NA|TRBV21-1
CASSKEVGGSRQPQHF
TGTGCCAGCAGCAAAGAGGTAGGAGGATCAAGGCAGCCCCAGCATTTT
>TRBJ2-1|NA|NA|TRBV19
CASSFISGTAYNEQFF
TGTGCCAGTAGTTTCATAAGCGGAACCGCCTACAATGAGCAGTTCTTC
>TRBJ2-1|NA|NA|TRBV27
CASSFSGIAYNEQFF
TGTGCCAGCAGTTTCTCGGGTATCGCCTACAATGAGCAGTTCTTC
>TRBJ2-1|NA|TRBD2|TRBV5-1
CASSLQLAGDEQFF
TGCGCCAGCAGCTTACAGCTAGCGGGGGATGAGCAGTTCTTC
>TRBJ1-4|NA|TRBD1|TRBV18
CASSPRTGGEKLFF
TGTGCCAGCTCACCGAGGACAGGGGGGGAAAAACTGTTTTTT
>TRBJ2-7|few|NA|TRBV21-1
CASSKRRGSYEQYF
TGTGCCAGCAGCAAAAGGAGGGGGAGCTACGAGCAGTACTTC
>TRBJ2-1|NA|TRBD2|TRBV5-1
CASSSGLEWNEQFF
TGCGCCAGCAGCTCGGGACTAGAGTGGAATGAGCAGTTCTTC
>TRBJ1-1|NA|NA|TRBV4-1
CASSLVSYTEAFF
TGCGCCAGCAGCCTGGTCAGCTACACTGAAGCTTTCTTT
>TRBJ2-3|NA|NA|TRBV10-1
CASSEGRNTDTQYF
TGCGCCAGCAGTGAGGGCCGAAACACAGATACGCAGTATTTT
>TRBJ2-7|NA|TRBD1|TRBV29-1
CSVRTGDEQYF
TGCAGCGTGCGGACAGGGGACGAGCAGTACTTC
>TRBJ2-2|NA|NA|TRBV14
CASSRPVNGELFF
TGTGCCAGCAGCCGACCGGTGAACGGGGAGCTGTTTTTT
>TRBJ1-4|NA|NA|TRBV19
CASSIQARSSREKLFF
TGTGCCAGTAGTATTCAGGCCCGTTCTTCTCGAGAAAAACTGTTTTTT
>TRBJ2-5|NA|TRBD2|TRBV19
CASSSLAGGQETQYF
TGTGCCAGTAGTTCTCTAGCGGGCGGCCAAGAGACCCAGTACTTC
>TRBJ2-1|NA|TRBD1|TRBV28
CASSLAGTGGTLWQFF
TGTGCCAGCAGTTTAGCGGGGACAGGGGGGACCCTATGGCAGTTCTTC
>TRBJ1-5|NA|TRBD1|TRBV19
CASSIAEGGLRLASNQPQHF
TGTGCCAGTAGTATAGCGGAAGGGGGCTTAAGACTCGCAAGCAATCAGCCCCAGCATTTT
>TRBJ2-2|once|TRBD2|TRBV10-2
CASRGLAGGLGTGELFF
TGCGCCAGCAGGGGACTAGCGGGAGGGCTCGGCACCGGGGAGCTGTTTTTT
>TRBJ2-5|NA|TRBD1|TRBV18
CASSPQGQGLPQYF
TGTGCCAGCTCACCGCAGGGACAGGGCCTTCCCCAGTACTTC
>TRBJ2-7|NA|NA|TRBV28
CASRSSYEQYF
TGTGCCAGCAGGAGCTCCTACGAGCAGTACTTC
>TRBJ1-2|NA|NA|TRBV19
CASSIGTEVYGYTF
TGTGCCAGTAGTATCGGGACCGAAGTATATGGCTACACCTTC
>TRBJ2-2|NA|TRBD2|TRBV14
CASSPQRLAGTPGELFF
TGTGCCAGCAGCCCCCAACGGCTAGCGGGGACCCCCGGGGAGCTGTTTTTT
>TRBJ1-2|NA|NA|TRBV29-1
CSASSLRGDYGYTF
TGCAGCGCCTCTAGCCTGAGGGGGGATTATGGCTACACCTTC
>TRBJ1-2|NA|NA|TRBV11-1
CASSYSGEAEGYTF
TGTGCCAGCAGCTATTCCGGCGAGGCGGAAGGCTACACCTTC
>TRBJ1-1|once|NA|TRBV18
CASSLTGTEAFF
TGTGCCAGCTCACTAACCGGGACGGAAGCTTTCTTT
>TRBJ2-3|few|NA|TRBV9
CASSVVSTDTQYF
TGTGCCAGCAGCGTAGTTAGCACAGATACGCAGTATTTT
>TRBJ1-1|NA|TRBD1|TRBV6-5
CASYQGVNSEAFF
TGTGCCAGCTATCAGGGGGTAAACTCTGAAGCTTTCTTT
>TRBJ2-7|NA|NA|TRBV11-2
CASSSDYYEQYF
TGTGCCAGCAGCTCAGACTACTACGAGCAGTACTTC
>TRBJ1-1|NA|NA|TRBV28
CASSPGFMNTEAFF
TGTGCCAGCAGTCCAGGTTTCATGAACACTGAAGCTTTCTTT
>TRBJ1-1|NA|TRBD1|TRBV2
CASMKGQVNTEAFF
TGTGCCAGCATGAAAGGACAGGTGAACACTGAAGCTTTCTTT
>TRBJ1-1|NA|NA|TRBV5-1
CASSLSASGRPNTEAFF
TGCGCCAGCAGCCTGAGTGCCTCCGGACGGCCTAACACTGAAGCTTTCTTT